A single sample gave rise to the 30 T cell receptor beta chains below, sequenced in a study of CD8+CD57+ T cells in acquired aplastic anemia. The use of genomic DNA as template underpinned the TCR beta VDJ and CDR3 profiling. Using its own MiXCR run on the reads, TCRdb lists one record per CDR3 protein. Of about 110,000 distinct CDR3 sequences in the sample, approximately 48% were seen once. Sequenced: sorted CD4+, CD8+, or CD8+CD57+ T cells (not recorded which) from PBMCs. The receptors shown here come from a human donor in good health, serving as a control.

This sequence joins TRBV2 and TRBJ2-7; 7 nucleotides line up with TRBD1. The V segment lost 2 bases and the J segment 6 bases; nucleotides outside the gene matches: 4. The CDR3 runs to 13 residues. Germline lookup yields CDR1 SNHLY and CDR2 FYNNEI. CDR3 sequence: CASSERAGGEQYF. CDR3 in DNA: TGTGCCAGCAGTGAAAGGGCAGGGGGCGAGCAGTACTTC.

This clonotype was seen only a few times. One junction end does not reproduce the germline sequence, and a read error may be involved. The chain is built from TRBV2 and TRBJ2-3; the D gene could be TRBD1 or TRBD2 (5 bases each). The CDR3 is 13 amino acids. The germline V gene has CDR1 SNHLY and CDR2 FYNNEI. This chain's CDR3 is CASLDGTGDTQYF. The CDR3 DNA is TGCGCCAGCCTTGATGGGACGGGAGATACGCAGTATTTT.

This chain links TRBV7-6 with TRBJ2-7, with 9 bases identical to TRBD2. The CDR3 consists of 13 residues. Germline-derived CDR1 and CDR2 are SGHVS and FNYEAQ. J lost 6 bases, V lost 0 bases, and 0 bases had no gene match. The CDR3 DNA reads as TGTGCCAGCAGCTTAGCAGCGGGGGGCGAGCAGTACTTC. It is translated as CASSLAAGGEQYF.

V gene TRBV2 combines with J gene TRBJ2-5; D unresolved. The length of the CDR3 is 10 residues. Germline-derived CDR1 and CDR2 are SNHLY and FYNNEI. Trimming removed 5 bases from V and 5 bases from J, with 3 bases in between. DNA for the CDR3: TGTGCCAGCAGTTGGGAGACCCAGTACTTC. Its translation: CASSWETQYF.

V and J are TRBV20-1 and TRBJ1-5; D is unclear. The germline gives CDR1 DFQATT, CDR2 SNEGSKA (reference sequence). There are 12 residues in the CDR3. The V end was cut by 3 bases, the J end by 4 bases, with 7 bases between. The CDR3: CSASYGNQPQHF. The CDR3 nucleotides read TGCAGTGCTAGTTACGGTAATCAGCCCCAGCATTTT.

The chain joins TRBV20-1 to TRBJ2-7, with 15 bases matching TRBD2. V dropped 3 bases and J dropped 2; count of bases not matched to a gene: 11. The germline gives CDR1 DFQATT, CDR2 SNEGSKA (reference sequence). The CDR3 is 18 amino acids. CDR3 in DNA: TGCAGTGCTAGGGAAGACGGGACTAGCGGGGGGCCTCCCTACGAGCAGTACTTC. Translated: CSAREDGTSGGPPYEQYF.

The genes are TRBV10-1 and TRBJ2-7; possible D gene TRBD2, 6 bases. The V end was cut by 8 bases, the J end by 6 bases, with 23 bases between. The CDR3 totals 15 residues. The germline V gene has CDR1 WNHNN and CDR2 SYGVQD (reference sequence). As DNA, the CDR3 is TGCGCCAGCGAGATCCCATGGGACTTCAAGGGCGAGCAGTACTTC. Protein product: CASEIPWDFKGEQYF.

CDR3 region: CASSGSVGRGIKNEQYF. CDR3 nucleotides: TGCGCCAGCAGTGGCTCTGTAGGCAGGGGGATCAAAAACGAGCAGTACTTC. The chain employs TRBV10-1 and TRBJ2-7; 7 bases are shared with TRBD1. V lost 4 bases to trimming and J lost 5 bases; unmatched junction nucleotides: 17. CDR3 length: 17 amino acids. CDR1 is WNHNN, CDR2 SYGVQD, per germline (reference sequence).

In this sample, this clonotype turned up many times. This rearrangement joins TRBV9 to TRBJ1-1; D gene uncertain. The ends were cut back, 0 bases at V and 3 bases at J, with 6 bases in the middle. This CDR3 comprises 13 residues. Germline CDR1 SGDLS, CDR2 YYNGEE. The CDR3 DNA sequence: TGTGCCAGCAGCGTAGATGCCTACACTGAAGCTTTCTTT. Residues: CASSVDAYTEAFF.

The chain employs TRBV6-5 and TRBJ2-3, with 10 bases lining up with TRBD2. V lost 5 bases and J lost 4; bases outside the gene matches: 9. The CDR3 is 16 residues long. Germline CDR1 reads MNHEY; CDR2 reads SVGAGI. For the CDR3, the DNA is TGTGCCAGCAGTCCGAGCGCGAGCGGGGGGGCAGATACGCAGTATTTT. It yields the protein CASSPSASGGADTQYF.

Worth noting for this clonotype: This could be a read error, since a much larger clone is one nucleotide away. V gene TRBV20-1 combines with J gene TRBJ1-1; D remains ambiguous. The CDR3 extends over 13 amino acids. Germline lookup yields CDR1 DFQATT and CDR2 SNEGSKA (reference sequence). The CDR3 region has the DNA TGCAGTGCTAGAAGGCTGGCGAACACTGGAGCTTTCTTT. Its translation is CSARRLANTGAFF.

This clonotype was counted once. A much larger clone differs by one base, so this may be a read error. This chain links TRBV11-2 with TRBJ1-1; the match to TRBD1 covers 9 bases. V lost 5 bases and J lost 4; bases outside the gene matches: 14. Germline loops: CDR1 SGHAT, CDR2 FQNNGV. The CDR3 runs to 17 residues. Here the CDR3 reads CASSTPGQGLPCTEAFF. CDR3 DNA sequence: TGTGCCAGCAGCACGCCGGGACAGGGCCTCCCTTGCACTGAAGCTTTCTTT.

The chain has TRBV19 and TRBJ1-5; D is uncertain. CDR3 length equals 14 residues. With 3 bases removed from V and 7 bases from J, the gap between germline ends came to 13 bases. Germline V lookup: CDR1 LNHDA, CDR2 SQIVND (reference sequence). The chain's CDR3 is CASSIGVEWQPQHF. The CDR3 DNA reads as TGTGCCAGTAGTATTGGGGTTGAGTGGCAGCCCCAGCATTTT.

The chain recombines TRBV7-7 with TRBJ2-3, with D possibly matching TRBD1 (7 bases). The CDR3 is 16 amino acids. Trimming removed 5 bases at V and 2 bases at J, with 17 bases between. Germline values: CDR1 SSHAT, CDR2 FNYEAQ (reference sequence). CDR3 coding DNA: TGTGCCAGCAGCCACATGGCGGGACAGAACACAGATACGCAGTATTTT. Amino acids: CASSHMAGQNTDTQYF.

The CDR3: CASSPGGGVDQPQHF. The DNA of the CDR3 is TGTGCCAGCAGCCCGGGAGGGGGCGTGGATCAGCCCCAGCATTTT. This chain uses TRBV25-1 with TRBJ1-5, with 7 bases that match TRBD1. CDR1 is MGHDK and CDR2 is SYGVNS in the germline V gene. Unmatched junction bases numbered 10, after V lost 6 bases and J lost 5 bases. This CDR3 is built from 15 residues.

In regard to this clonotype: The junction departs from the called germline gene at one end, perhaps through a read error. The V call is TRBV7-2, the J call TRBJ2-5; 9 bases are a match to TRBD1. The CDR3 has 14 residues. Germline CDR1 SGHTA, CDR2 FQGNSA. CDR3 sequence (DNA): TGTGCCAGCACCTTACAGGGGGCGCGAGAGACCCAGTACTTC. Translation: CASTLQGARETQYF.

This clonotype occurred once. The rearrangement joins TRBV7-9 to TRBJ2-4; D remains unclear. Germline V gives CDR1 SEHNR, CDR2 FQNEAQ (reference sequence). The CDR3 has 12 residues. V was clipped by 3 bases and J by 9 bases, with 9 bases between them. The CDR3 spells CASSFFSGIQYF. The CDR3 nucleotides are TGTGCCAGCAGCTTTTTTTCGGGCATTCAGTACTTC.

This chain uses TRBV7-9 with TRBJ2-1; D perhaps matches TRBD2 (5 bases). This CDR3 has 12 residues. Trimming took off 5 bases at V and 8 bases at J, with 10 bases between the two ends. Looked up from germline, CDR1 is SEHNR and CDR2 is FQNEAQ (reference sequence). CDR3 amino acids: CASSSLADEQFF. CDR3 sequence (DNA): TGTGCCAGCAGCAGCCTAGCAGATGAGCAGTTCTTC.

The chain combines TRBV11-2 with TRBJ2-3; TRBD1 matches 7 bases. This CDR3 is built from 15 residues. The V and J ends lost 2 bases and 4 bases, in that order; junction bases with no gene match: 6. Germline lookup yields CDR1 SGHAT and CDR2 FQNNGV. The DNA for the CDR3 is TGTGCCAGCAGCTTAACAGGGGCGCTGGCAGATACGCAGTATTTT. It translates to CASSLTGALADTQYF.

This clonotype occurred many times. The J gene is TRBJ1-2, the V gene TRBV19, with 7 positions matching TRBD1. The junction had 10 bases not matched to a gene; V was cut back by 3 bases and J by 6 bases. Germline CDR1 is LNHDA and CDR2 is SQIVND (reference sequence). There are 15 residues in the CDR3. The CDR3 bases are TGTGCCAGTAGTATGCCGGGACAGACTTTTGATGGCTACACCTTC. This encodes CASSMPGQTFDGYTF. Together with reference TRBV19 and TRBJ1-2, the CDR3 gives the full variable domain: DGGITQSPKYLFRKEGQNVTLSCEQNLNHDAMYWYRQDPGQGLRLIYYSQIVNDFQKGDIAEGYSVSREKKESFPLTVTSAQKNPTAFYLCASSMPGQTFDGYTFGSGTRLTVV.

The chain links TRBV29-1 to TRBJ2-6; D remains unclear. The CDR3 runs 17 residues. CDR1 is SQVTM, CDR2 ANQGSEA, per germline. V lost 1 base to trimming and J lost 0 bases, with 13 bases between them. DNA of the CDR3: TGCAGCGTTGAAGTAGCCGGGCTGTGCTCTGGGGCCAACGTCCTGACTTTC. It encodes CSVEVAGLCSGANVLTF.

In this sample, this clonotype turned up many times. The gene calls are TRBV6-1 and TRBJ2-7, with 13 bases matching TRBD2. The CDR3 extends over 15 amino acids. V shed 3 bases and J 5 bases; nucleotides not matched to a gene: 4. The V gene's germline CDR1 is MNHNS and CDR2 SASEGT. The CDR3 DNA is TGTGCCAGCAGTGAGACTAGCGGGGGGCCCGACGAGCAGTACTTC. Protein product: CASSETSGGPDEQYF.

The genes are TRBV7-2 and TRBJ2-2; D not certain. Germline V gives CDR1 SGHTA, CDR2 FQGNSA. The CDR3 is 12 amino acids. Trimming stripped 0 bases from V and 9 bases from J, with 5 bases between. The CDR3, as DNA: TGTGCCAGCAGCTTAGCCCCGCGGGAGCTGTTTTTT. Translated, it gives CASSLAPRELFF.

V gene TRBV4-2 combines with J gene TRBJ1-4; D remains ambiguous. The germline V gene has CDR1 LGHNA and CDR2 YNFKEQ. The CDR3 is 14 amino acids. V lost 5 bases and J lost 7, with 14 bases in between. The CDR3 DNA reads as TGTGCCAGCAGCTTGCCGGAAGCGGGTGAAAAACTGTTTTTT. As protein: CASSLPEAGEKLFF.

The chain is built from TRBV27 and TRBJ1-4; no reliable D call. V was shortened by 3 bases and J by 3 bases, with 8 bases between the two germline ends. Germline V gene data show CDR1 as MNHEY and CDR2 as SMNVEV (reference sequence). The CDR3 runs 14 residues. CDR3 protein: CASSFGAANEKLFF. The CDR3 DNA reads TGTGCCAGCAGTTTCGGCGCAGCTAATGAAAAACTGTTTTTT.

The chain links TRBV7-9 to TRBJ2-7; D is undetermined. Between the trimmed V and J ends, which lost 3 bases and 0 bases, there was a span of 6 bases. The germline V gene has CDR1 SEHNR and CDR2 FQNEAQ (reference sequence). The CDR3 is 13 residues long. CDR3 sequence reads: CASSLENSYEQYF. The CDR3 DNA reads as TGTGCCAGCAGCTTGGAAAACTCCTACGAGCAGTACTTC.

This chain connects TRBV15 to TRBJ1-1; D gene uncertain. Germline V lookup: CDR1 LNHNV, CDR2 YYDKDF (reference sequence). The CDR3 consists of 15 residues. The germline V and J ends were trimmed by 5 bases and 0 bases, with 13 bases remaining between them. The CDR3 here is CATSPRVPMNTEAFF. For the CDR3, the DNA is TGTGCCACCAGCCCTCGGGTCCCCATGAACACTGAAGCTTTCTTT.

There are many counts of this clonotype. The gene calls are TRBV13 and TRBJ2-1; 7 positions match TRBD2. Germline assignment: CDR1 PRHDT and CDR2 FYEKMQ (reference sequence). The CDR3 loop spans 15 amino acids. After removal of 4 bases from V and 7 bases from J, the junction contained 10 bases not matched to a gene. CDR3 protein: CASSYLGGLGNEQFF. CDR3 DNA sequence: TGTGCCAGCAGCTACTTGGGGGGGTTAGGAAATGAGCAGTTCTTC.

This clonotype was seen a handful of times. Here the CDR3 DNA reads TGTGCCAGTGCGACCGGGGGCACACAAGAGACCCAGTACTTC. It is translated as CASATGGTQETQYF. The rearrangement links TRBV19 to TRBJ2-5; D tentatively fits TRBD1 or TRBD2 (6 bases each). V dropped 8 bases and J dropped 2 bases, with 15 bases sitting between them. CDR3 length equals 14 residues. From germline, CDR1 is LNHDA and CDR2 SQIVND (reference sequence).

The chain joins TRBV19 to TRBJ1-4, with TRBD1 as a possible D gene (5 bases). There are 13 residues in the CDR3. Looked up from germline, CDR1 is LNHDA and CDR2 is SQIVND (reference sequence). V lost 7 bases to trimming and J lost 4 bases, with 10 bases between them. This CDR3 is CASKGGDNEKLFF. CDR3 DNA: TGTGCCAGTAAAGGAGGGGATAATGAAAAACTGTTTTTT.